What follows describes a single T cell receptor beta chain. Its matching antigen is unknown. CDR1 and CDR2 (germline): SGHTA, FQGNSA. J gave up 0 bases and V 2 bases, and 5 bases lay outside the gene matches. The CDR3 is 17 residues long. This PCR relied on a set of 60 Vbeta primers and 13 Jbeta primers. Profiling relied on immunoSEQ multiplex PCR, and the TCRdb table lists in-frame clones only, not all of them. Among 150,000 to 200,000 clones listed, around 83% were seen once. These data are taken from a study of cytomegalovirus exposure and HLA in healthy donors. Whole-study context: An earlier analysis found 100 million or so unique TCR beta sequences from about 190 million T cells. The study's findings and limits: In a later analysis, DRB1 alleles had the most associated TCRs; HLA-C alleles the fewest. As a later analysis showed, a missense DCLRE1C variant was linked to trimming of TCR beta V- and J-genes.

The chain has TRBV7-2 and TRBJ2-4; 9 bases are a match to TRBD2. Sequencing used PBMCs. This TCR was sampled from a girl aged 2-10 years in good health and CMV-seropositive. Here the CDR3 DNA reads TGTGCCAGCAGCTTATGGGGACTAGCTAAAGCCAAAAACATTCAGTACTTC. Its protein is CASSLWGLAKAKNIQYF.